The clone carrying this T cell receptor (beta chain) rates as medium-sized. Its specificity is not known. Authors' analysis steps: It was from CDR3 differences across clinicopathological groups that a distant-metastasis classifier for papillary thyroid cancer was built. MiXCR was used by TCRdb to re-call the PCR reads. These V and J calls originate from TCRdb's pipeline instead of the authors' own analysis. The sample records about 17,000 clones, about 22% being singletons. This specimen comes from a study of metastatic and nonmetastatic thyroid tumors. The wider study: For malignant and benign thyroid patients, tumor or nodule tissue and blood were the sources whose repertoires were compared. General study points: According to reports, the diversity of TCR beta was significantly higher in malignant thyroid tumors than in benign nodules, and this held in both blood and tumor samples.

None of the patients had undergone any treatment ahead of thyroid surgery. Per germline, CDR1 KGHSH and CDR2 LQKENI. The V end lost 4 bases, the J end lost 1 base, and 9 bases lay between the germline ends. The CDR3 extends over 14 amino acids. The receptor comes from a female donor with papillary thyroid cancer or a benign thyroid nodule (not recorded which). Some clones in this sample may be carry-over from other donors' samples. The specimen sequenced was adjacent normal tissue. The chain recombines TRBV18 with TRBJ2-3; D is unresolved. CDR3 DNA sequence: TGTGCCAGCTCACTATCCCTCGGCACAGATACGCAGTATTTT. It is translated as CASSLSLGTDTQYF.